This TCR beta chain was found in a study of T cell repertoires in cytomegalovirus infection. This clonotype was found a few times. The antigen is undetermined. Via MiXCR, TCRdb re-called the reads, giving one row per CDR3 protein. The sample has approximately 990,000 distinct CDR3 sequences; roughly 31% are singletons. There are 14 residues in the CDR3. Between the trimmed V and J ends, which lost 11 bases and 1 base, there was a span of 17 bases. Germline CDR1 reads PRHDT; CDR2 reads FYEKMQ (reference sequence). The specimen was cultured CD8+ T cells from PBMCs, collected from culture after CMV antigen stimulation. This receptor was identified in a human donor in good health (CMV status not recorded). Some clones in this sample may be carry-over from other donors' samples. V and J are TRBV13 and TRBJ1-1; D possibly corresponds to TRBD1 (5 bases). Here the CDR3 DNA reads TGTGCCTCATCGACGGGGCTAAAGAACACTGAAGCTTTCTTT. Translation: CASSTGLKNTEAFF.